The 23 T cell receptor beta chains presented below share a single source sample, sequenced in a study of T cells in Graves' hyperthyroidism and ophthalmopathy. RNA transcripts provided the source from which TCR beta CDR3 regions were amplified. During a first-round RT-PCR of the TCR CDR3, the HTBI primer set was used. TCRdb processed the multiplex PCR reads anew with MiXCR; each CDR3 protein has one entry. Of about 290,000 distinct CDR3 sequences in the sample, less than 15% are singletons; the top ten hold more than 7.5%. Material for sequencing was blood. These receptors were obtained from a woman between 25 and 40 years old with Graves' hyperthyroidism that later progressed to Graves' ophthalmopathy.

Only a few counts were recorded for this clonotype. The gene calls are TRBV29-1 and TRBJ1-5; the D is unclear. Germline V gene lookup returns CDR1 SQVTM and CDR2 ANQGSEA. The CDR3 length is 15 residues. Trimming removed 7 bases at V and 1 base at J, with 17 bases between. CDR3 nucleotide sequence: TGCAGCGGGGGTTTTGGGAGGTACAGCAATCAGCCCCAGCATTTT. This translates into CSGGFGRYSNQPQHF.

This clonotype came up many times. The chain recombines TRBV18 with TRBJ2-1; TRBD2 agrees at 10 bases. The CDR3 covers 16 residues. Germline lookup yields CDR1 KGHSH and CDR2 LQKENI. Trimming cost V 0 bases and J 5 bases; bases outside gene matches: 4. The CDR3 is CASSPPLAGADNEQFF. The CDR3 DNA sequence: TGTGCCAGCTCACCACCGCTAGCGGGAGCTGACAATGAGCAGTTCTTC.

This clonotype was picked up many times. This sequence joins TRBV6-1 and TRBJ1-5; a weak D match, TRBD1 (5 bases). CDR3 length equals 15 residues. CDR1 and CDR2 (germline): MNHNS, SASEGT. V was cut by 5 bases and J by 0 bases, with 11 bases left in between. The CDR3 DNA reads TGTGCCAGCAGTTGGACACCGTATAGCAATCAGCCCCAGCATTTT. It codes for CASSWTPYSNQPQHF.

This clonotype was observed at least ten times. V is TRBV2 and J is TRBJ2-1, with 7 nucleotides matching TRBD2. Looked up from germline, CDR1 is SNHLY and CDR2 is FYNNEI. The junction had 9 bases not matched to a gene; V was cut back by 10 bases and J by 6 bases. CDR3 size: 13 residues. Here the CDR3 reads CAKESIAGNEQFF. DNA of the CDR3: TGTGCCAAGGAATCGATAGCGGGCAATGAGCAGTTCTTC.

The count of this clonotype is one. The V and J genes are TRBV5-1 and TRBJ2-7; D perhaps matches TRBD1 (6 bases). The CDR3 has 14 residues. Trimming cost V 3 bases and J 4 bases, with 14 bases left between them. Germline CDR1 is SGHRS and CDR2 is YFSETQ. The chain's CDR3 is CASSSDRPAYEQYF. The CDR3 DNA is TGCGCCAGCAGCTCGGACAGACCGGCTTACGAGCAGTACTTC.

This clonotype was counted only a few times. This chain links TRBV19 with TRBJ2-3; TRBD2 matches 8 bases. This CDR3 comprises 14 residues. CDR1 and CDR2 (germline): LNHDA, SQIVND (reference sequence). V was clipped by 5 bases and J by 5 bases; unmatched bases: 6. The CDR3 reads CASSPVGLEDTQYF. CDR3 DNA: TGTGCCAGTAGTCCCGTGGGACTAGAAGATACGCAGTATTTT.

This clonotype was seen many times. This sequence joins TRBV27 and TRBJ2-7; 9 nucleotides agree with TRBD1. The germline V gene encodes CDR1 MNHEY and CDR2 SMNVEV (reference sequence). V was pared by 6 bases and J by 3 bases, with 12 bases of the junction left unmatched. This CDR3 comprises 16 residues. In DNA, the CDR3 is TGTGCCAGCAGCAGGGACAGGGACATCCTGTACTACGAGCAGTACTTC. Translated, it gives CASSRDRDILYYEQYF.

This clonotype was picked up many times. CDR3 loop: CASSLVGSLNYGYTF. CDR3 coding DNA: TGTGCCAGCAGCTTAGTGGGCAGTCTAAACTATGGCTACACCTTC. This chain links TRBV7-2 with TRBJ1-2; no clear D. Trimming removed 1 base at V and 2 bases at J, with 11 bases between. Germline V gene sequence: CDR1 SGHTA, CDR2 FQGNSA. CDR3 length: 15 amino acids.

The table lists this clonotype with many counts. The J gene is TRBJ1-6, the V gene TRBV5-1, with D perhaps TRBD1 (6 bases). Germline assignment: CDR1 SGHRS and CDR2 YFSETQ. Trimming stripped 5 bases from V and 1 base from J, with 10 bases between. The CDR3 has 15 residues. CDR3 in amino acids: CASRPDSSYNSPLHF. In DNA form, the CDR3 reads TGCGCCAGCAGACCGGACAGTTCCTATAATTCACCCCTCCACTTT.

This sequence joins TRBV27 and TRBJ1-2, with a possible D match to TRBD1 (6 bases). The length of the CDR3 is 14 residues. The V end was cut by 5 bases, the J end by 4 bases, with 14 bases between. Germline CDR1 is MNHEY and CDR2 is SMNVEV (reference sequence). CDR3 sequence reads: CASSPGAWGYGYTF. The CDR3 nucleotides are TGTGCCAGCAGTCCAGGGGCGTGGGGCTATGGCTACACCTTC.

This clonotype occurred many times. The chain employs TRBV15 and TRBJ1-5; 8 bases are a match to TRBD1. Germline values: CDR1 LNHNV, CDR2 YYDKDF (reference sequence). This CDR3 comprises 15 residues. Trimming at V came to 0 bases and at J to 7 bases, leaving 5 bases not matched to a gene. CDR3 protein: CATSREQGAWQPQHF. The CDR3 DNA reads as TGTGCCACCAGCAGAGAGCAGGGGGCTTGGCAGCCCCAGCATTTT.

The chain joins TRBV30 to TRBJ2-7, with unresolved D. V was clipped by 1 base and J by 1 base, with 11 bases between them. The CDR3 contains 14 residues. Germline V gene sequence: CDR1 GTSNPN, CDR2 SVGIG (reference sequence). This CDR3 reads CAWSGQISSYEQYF. The CDR3 coding sequence is TGTGCCTGGAGTGGGCAGATTTCTTCCTACGAGCAGTACTTC. The whole variable domain, filled in from reference TRBV30 and TRBJ2-7, reads SQTIHQWPATLVQPVGSPLSLECTVEGTSNPNLYWYRQAAGRGLQLLFYSVGIGQISSEVPQNLSASRPQDRQFILSSKKLLLSDSGFYLCAWSGQISSYEQYFGPGTRLTVT.

This clonotype was detected many times. The chain combines TRBV7-9 with TRBJ1-2, with D maybe TRBD1 (5 bases). Germline V gene data show CDR1 as SEHNR and CDR2 as FQNEAQ (reference sequence). The CDR3 has 15 amino acids. V dropped 5 bases and J dropped 4 bases, with 17 bases sitting between them. CDR3 loop: CASSKTGPLTYGYTF. The CDR3, as DNA: TGTGCCAGCAGCAAAACAGGCCCCCTAACCTATGGCTACACCTTC.

This clonotype was recorded many times. The chain has TRBV7-2 and TRBJ2-3; no reliable D call. The V gene's germline CDR1 is SGHTA and CDR2 FQGNSA. This CDR3 is 13 amino acids long. V was shortened by 4 bases and J by 7 bases, with 12 bases between the two germline ends. CDR3 amino acids: CASSSTESNTQYF. In nucleotides, the CDR3 is TGTGCCAGCAGCTCCACTGAGTCAAATACGCAGTATTTT.

The V call is TRBV6-1, the J call TRBJ1-2; 8 bases are shared with TRBD1. The germline CDR1 and CDR2 sequences are MNHNS and SASEGT. The length of the CDR3 is 16 residues. V was pared by 3 bases and J by 4 bases, with 10 bases of the junction left unmatched. CDR3 loop: CASSEAGDRPGYGYTF. The CDR3 DNA follows: TGTGCCAGCAGTGAGGCTGGGGACAGGCCGGGCTATGGCTACACCTTC.

This chain connects TRBV28 to TRBJ1-1; 10 nucleotides agree with TRBD1. J gave up 5 bases and V 5 bases, and 14 bases lay outside the gene matches. CDR3 length: 17 amino acids. From germline, CDR1 is MDHEN and CDR2 SYDVKM. The CDR3 DNA reads TGTGCCAGCAGTCCACGTCCCGGGACAGGGGACCCAACTGAAGCTTTCTTT. As protein: CASSPRPGTGDPTEAFF.

This clonotype was detected ten times or more. V and J are TRBV7-2 and TRBJ2-5; D remains unclear. Germline values: CDR1 SGHTA, CDR2 FQGNSA. Trimming cost V 3 bases and J 1 base, with 9 bases left between them. The CDR3 spans 14 residues. As DNA, the CDR3 is TGTGCCAGCAGCTTTGAAAGACTCCAAGAGACCCAGTACTTC. It is translated as CASSFERLQETQYF.

Ten or more counts support this clonotype. The rearrangement links TRBV2 to TRBJ2-4; no definite D call. Germline V gene sequence: CDR1 SNHLY, CDR2 FYNNEI. The CDR3 is 12 residues long. Trimming shortened V by 7 bases and J by 3 bases, and 7 bases separated the two germline ends. The CDR3 DNA sequence: TGTGCCAGCATGTACAGCAAAAACATTCAGTACTTC. It specifies CASMYSKNIQYF.

V gene TRBV5-1 combines with J gene TRBJ1-4; D might be TRBD1 (6 bases). CDR3 size: 15 residues. The germline V and J ends were trimmed by 2 bases and 3 bases, with 11 bases remaining between them. CDR1 is SGHRS and CDR2 is YFSETQ in the germline V gene. The CDR3 sequence is CASSLNRASNEKLFF. The DNA for the CDR3 is TGCGCCAGCAGCTTAAACAGGGCCTCTAATGAAAAACTGTTTTTT.

The chain carries TRBV19 and TRBJ2-2; D possibly corresponds to TRBD1 (6 bases). Germline CDR1 is LNHDA and CDR2 is SQIVND (reference sequence). The V and J ends lost 6 bases and 0 bases respectively, with 14 bases between them. The CDR3 sequence is 16 residues long. The CDR3 is CASRSVGHTNTGELFF. CDR3 bases: TGTGCCAGTAGATCGGTGGGACACACGAACACCGGGGAGCTGTTTTTT.

This clonotype was detected many times. CDR3 region: CASSLSDSPIGEQFF. For the CDR3, the DNA is TGTGCCAGCAGTTTATCTGACTCTCCCATCGGTGAGCAGTTCTTC. J is TRBJ2-1 and V is TRBV27, with D hard to call. The CDR3 consists of 15 residues. V was trimmed by 0 bases and J by 9 bases, leaving 15 bases between them. From germline, CDR1 is MNHEY and CDR2 SMNVEV (reference sequence).

This clonotype has a count of ten or more. The V call is TRBV6-6, the J call TRBJ2-3; no reliable D call. This CDR3 spans 14 amino acids. Trimming removed 0 bases from V and 2 bases from J, with 6 bases in between. Germline V gene sequence: CDR1 MNHNY, CDR2 SVGAGI (reference sequence). The CDR3 here is CASSYSDHTDTQYF. CDR3 DNA: TGTGCCAGCAGTTACTCGGACCACACAGATACGCAGTATTTT.

Ten or more counts support this clonotype. The chain recombines TRBV20-1 with TRBJ2-7; D perhaps matches TRBD2 (5 bases). CDR3 length: 11 residues. Germline V gives CDR1 DFQATT, CDR2 SNEGSKA (reference sequence). The V and J ends lost 5 bases and 3 bases respectively, with 8 bases between them. The chain's CDR3 is CSAGEGYEQYF. CDR3 bases: TGCAGTGCTGGCGAGGGCTACGAGCAGTACTTC.